The sequence of this T cell receptor beta chain was determined in a study of blood T cell repertoires in COVID-19. Across the study: T cells, B-cell-depleted T cells, or PBMCs supplied cDNA or gDNA.

The table came from immunoSEQ multiplex PCR; TCRdb's copy has only in-frame clones and leaves some out. The sample includes under 130,000 clones, around 89% seen only once; the top ten take about 34%. Germline values: CDR1 ENHRY, CDR2 SYGVKD. The germline V and J ends were trimmed by 6 bases and 1 base, with 33 bases remaining between them. The CDR3 is 21 amino acids. Sequenced: peripheral blood. The V call is TRBV10-3, the J call TRBJ1-2; possible D gene TRBD1, 5 bases. The source is a woman older than 75 with acute or convalescent COVID-19. The CDR3 loop is CAIRSEAPSRAVRSINYGYTF. The CDR3 DNA reads as TGTGCCATCAGAAGTGAGGCCCCGTCCAGGGCGGTCCGGTCGATTAACTATGGCTACACCTTC.